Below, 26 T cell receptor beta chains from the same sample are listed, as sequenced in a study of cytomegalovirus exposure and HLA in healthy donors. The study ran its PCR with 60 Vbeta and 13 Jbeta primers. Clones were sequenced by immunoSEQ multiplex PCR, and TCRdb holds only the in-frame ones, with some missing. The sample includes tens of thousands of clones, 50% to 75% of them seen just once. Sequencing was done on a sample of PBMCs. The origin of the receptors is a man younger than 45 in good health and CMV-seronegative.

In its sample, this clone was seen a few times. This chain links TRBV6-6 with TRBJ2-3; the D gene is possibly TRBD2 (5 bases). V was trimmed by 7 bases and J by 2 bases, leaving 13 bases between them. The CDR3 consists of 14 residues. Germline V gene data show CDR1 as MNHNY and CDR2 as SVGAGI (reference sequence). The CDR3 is CASKPGLDTDTQYF. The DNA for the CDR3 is TGTGCCAGCAAGCCAGGACTCGACACAGATACGCAGTATTTT.

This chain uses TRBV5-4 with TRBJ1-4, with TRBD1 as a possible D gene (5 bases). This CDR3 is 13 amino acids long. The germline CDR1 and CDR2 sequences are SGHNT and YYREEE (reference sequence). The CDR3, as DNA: TGTGCTGGAGGCGGGGGGGACAATGAAAAACTGTTTTTT. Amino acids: CAGGGGDNEKLFF.

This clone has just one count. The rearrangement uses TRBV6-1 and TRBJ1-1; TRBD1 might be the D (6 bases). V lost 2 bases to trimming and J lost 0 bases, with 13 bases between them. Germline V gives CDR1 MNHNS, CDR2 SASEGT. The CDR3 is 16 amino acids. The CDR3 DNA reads TGTGCCAGCAGTGAAAGGGATTGGGGGCTGAACACTGAAGCTTTCTTT. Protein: CASSERDWGLNTEAFF.

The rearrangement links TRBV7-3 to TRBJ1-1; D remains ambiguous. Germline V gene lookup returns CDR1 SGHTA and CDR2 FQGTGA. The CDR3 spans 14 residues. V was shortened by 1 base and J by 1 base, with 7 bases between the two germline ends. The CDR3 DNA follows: TGTGCCAGCAGCTTAAGCCCCGGGAACACTGAAGCTTTCTTT. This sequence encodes CASSLSPGNTEAFF.

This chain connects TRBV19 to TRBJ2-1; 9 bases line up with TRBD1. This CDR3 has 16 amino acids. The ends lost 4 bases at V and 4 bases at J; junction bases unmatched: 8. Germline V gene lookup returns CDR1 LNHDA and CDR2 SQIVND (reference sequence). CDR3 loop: CASSTSSGTGYNEQFF. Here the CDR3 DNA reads TGTGCCAGTAGTACCTCCTCCGGGACAGGGTACAATGAGCAGTTCTTC.

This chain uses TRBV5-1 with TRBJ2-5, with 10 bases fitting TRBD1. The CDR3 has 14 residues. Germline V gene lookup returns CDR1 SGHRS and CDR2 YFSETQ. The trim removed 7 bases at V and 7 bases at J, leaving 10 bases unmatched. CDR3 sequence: CASSQTGGFGTQYF. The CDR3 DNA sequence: TGCGCCAGCTCCCAGACAGGGGGCTTTGGGACCCAGTACTTC. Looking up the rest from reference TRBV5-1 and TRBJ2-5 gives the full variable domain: KAGVTQTPRYLIKTRGQQVTLSCSPISGHRSVSWYQQTPGQGLQFLFEYFSETQRNKGNFPGRFSGRQFSNSRSEMNVSTLELGDSALYLCASSQTGGFGTQYFGPGTRLLVL.

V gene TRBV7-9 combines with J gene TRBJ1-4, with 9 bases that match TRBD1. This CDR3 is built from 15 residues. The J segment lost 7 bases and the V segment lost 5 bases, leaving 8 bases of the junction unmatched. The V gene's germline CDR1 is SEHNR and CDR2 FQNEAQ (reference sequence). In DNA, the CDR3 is TGTGCCAGCAGCCTAGAAGGGACAGGGTTTGAAAAACTGTTTTTT. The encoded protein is CASSLEGTGFEKLFF.

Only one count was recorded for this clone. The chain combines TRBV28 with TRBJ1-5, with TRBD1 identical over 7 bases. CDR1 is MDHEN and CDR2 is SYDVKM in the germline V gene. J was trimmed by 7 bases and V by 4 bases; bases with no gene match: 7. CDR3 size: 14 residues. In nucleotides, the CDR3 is TGTGCCAGCAGTTCCGACAGGGTCCGGCAGCCCCAGCATTTT. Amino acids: CASSSDRVRQPQHF.

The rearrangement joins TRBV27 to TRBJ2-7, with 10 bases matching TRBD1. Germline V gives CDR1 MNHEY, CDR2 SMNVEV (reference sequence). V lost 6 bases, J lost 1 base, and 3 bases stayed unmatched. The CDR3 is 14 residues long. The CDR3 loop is CASRDRGGSYEQYF. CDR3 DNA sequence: TGTGCCAGCAGGGACAGGGGGGGTTCCTACGAGCAGTACTTC.

DNA of the CDR3: TGTGCCAGCAGATACGGTAGTTCTAGGAGTGGGGAGACCCAGTACTTC. Translated, it gives CASRYGSSRSGETQYF. The V call is TRBV5-4, the J call TRBJ2-5; D unresolved. There are 16 residues in the CDR3. CDR1 is SGHNT, CDR2 YYREEE, per germline (reference sequence). Trimming took 5 bases from V and 5 from J, leaving 22 bases between them.

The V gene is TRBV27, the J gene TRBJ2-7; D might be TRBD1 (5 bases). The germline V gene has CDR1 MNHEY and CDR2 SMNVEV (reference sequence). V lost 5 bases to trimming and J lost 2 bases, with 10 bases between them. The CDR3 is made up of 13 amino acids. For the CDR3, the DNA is TGTGCCAGCAGTGAAAGGGGTCCCTACGAGCAGTACTTC. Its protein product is CASSERGPYEQYF.

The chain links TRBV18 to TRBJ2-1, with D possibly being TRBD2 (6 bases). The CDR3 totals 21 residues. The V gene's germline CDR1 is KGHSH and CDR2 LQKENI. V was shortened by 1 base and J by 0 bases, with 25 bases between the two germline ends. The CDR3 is CASSPLAGPPGPNRSYNEQFF. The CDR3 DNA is TGTGCCAGCTCACCACTGGCGGGACCTCCCGGCCCAAACCGCTCCTACAATGAGCAGTTCTTC.

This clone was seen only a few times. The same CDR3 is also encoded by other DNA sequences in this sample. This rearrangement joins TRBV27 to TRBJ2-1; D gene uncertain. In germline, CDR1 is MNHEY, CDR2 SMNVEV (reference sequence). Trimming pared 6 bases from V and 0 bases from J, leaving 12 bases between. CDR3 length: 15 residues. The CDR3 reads CASRLGGSSYNEQFF. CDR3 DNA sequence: TGTGCCAGCAGGCTCGGCGGAAGCTCCTACAATGAGCAGTTCTTC.

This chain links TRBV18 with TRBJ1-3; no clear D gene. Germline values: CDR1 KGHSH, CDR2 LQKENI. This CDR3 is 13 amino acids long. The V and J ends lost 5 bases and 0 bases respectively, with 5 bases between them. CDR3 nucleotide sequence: TGTGCCAGCTCATCGGGCTCTGGAAACACCATATATTTT. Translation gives CASSSGSGNTIYF.

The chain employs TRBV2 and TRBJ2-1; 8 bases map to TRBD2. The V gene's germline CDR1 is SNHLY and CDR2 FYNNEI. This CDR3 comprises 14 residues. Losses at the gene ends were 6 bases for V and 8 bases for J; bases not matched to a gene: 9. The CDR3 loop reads CASSTSGLLDEQFF. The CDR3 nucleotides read TGTGCCAGCAGCACTAGCGGACTACTGGATGAGCAGTTCTTC.

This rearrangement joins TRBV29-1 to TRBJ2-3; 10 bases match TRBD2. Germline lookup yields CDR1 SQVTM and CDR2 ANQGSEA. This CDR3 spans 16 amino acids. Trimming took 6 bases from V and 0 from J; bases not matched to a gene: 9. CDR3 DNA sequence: TGCAGCGTGGCCGGGACTAGCGCCAGTAGCACAGATACGCAGTATTTT. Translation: CSVAGTSASSTDTQYF.

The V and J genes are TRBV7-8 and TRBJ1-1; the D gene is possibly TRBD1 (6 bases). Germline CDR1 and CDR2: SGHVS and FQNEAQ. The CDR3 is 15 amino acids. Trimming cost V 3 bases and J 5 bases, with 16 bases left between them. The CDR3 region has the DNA TGTGCCAGCAGCTTCCCAGCGCAGGGGATTACTGAAGCTTTCTTT. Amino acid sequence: CASSFPAQGITEAFF.

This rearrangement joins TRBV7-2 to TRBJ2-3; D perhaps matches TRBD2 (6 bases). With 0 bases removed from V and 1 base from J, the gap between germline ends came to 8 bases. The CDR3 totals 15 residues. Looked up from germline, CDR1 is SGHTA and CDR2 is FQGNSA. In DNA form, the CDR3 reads TGTGCCAGCAGCTTAGCCGGGAGTGGCACAGATACGCAGTATTTT. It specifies CASSLAGSGTDTQYF.

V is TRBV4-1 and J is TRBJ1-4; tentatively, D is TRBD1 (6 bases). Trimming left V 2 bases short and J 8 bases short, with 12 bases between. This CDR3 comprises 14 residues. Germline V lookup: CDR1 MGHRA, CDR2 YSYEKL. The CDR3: CASSQQGISEKLFF. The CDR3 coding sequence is TGCGCCAGCAGCCAACAGGGGATATCGGAAAAACTGTTTTTT.

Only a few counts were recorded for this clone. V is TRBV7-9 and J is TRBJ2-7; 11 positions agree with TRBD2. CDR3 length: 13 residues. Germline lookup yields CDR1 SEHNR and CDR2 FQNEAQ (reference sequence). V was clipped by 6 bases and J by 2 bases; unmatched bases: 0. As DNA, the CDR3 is TGTGCCAGCAGTAGCGGGAGGGCCTACGAGCAGTACTTC. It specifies CASSSGRAYEQYF.

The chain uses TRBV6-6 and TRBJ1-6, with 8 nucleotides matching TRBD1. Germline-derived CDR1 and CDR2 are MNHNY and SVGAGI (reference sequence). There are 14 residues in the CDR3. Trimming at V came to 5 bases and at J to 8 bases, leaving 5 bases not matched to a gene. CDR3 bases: TGTGCCAGCAGTAAGGGACAGGTGGATTCACCCCTCCACTTT. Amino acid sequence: CASSKGQVDSPLHF.

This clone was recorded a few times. The CDR3, as DNA: TGTGCCAGCAGCAAGACAGGGACCCCGAACACTGAAGCTTTCTTT. Protein product: CASSKTGTPNTEAFF. The V gene is TRBV7-2, the J gene TRBJ1-1; TRBD1 agrees at 7 bases. Germline assignment: CDR1 SGHTA and CDR2 FQGNSA. V shed 5 bases, J shed 1 base, and the junction held 7 bases outside the gene matches. There are 15 residues in the CDR3.

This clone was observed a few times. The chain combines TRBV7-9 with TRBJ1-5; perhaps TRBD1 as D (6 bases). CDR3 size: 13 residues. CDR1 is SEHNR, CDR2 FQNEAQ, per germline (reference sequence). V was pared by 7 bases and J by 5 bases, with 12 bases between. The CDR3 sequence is CASTGQGHQPQHF. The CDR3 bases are TGTGCCAGCACCGGCCAGGGGCATCAGCCCCAGCATTTT.

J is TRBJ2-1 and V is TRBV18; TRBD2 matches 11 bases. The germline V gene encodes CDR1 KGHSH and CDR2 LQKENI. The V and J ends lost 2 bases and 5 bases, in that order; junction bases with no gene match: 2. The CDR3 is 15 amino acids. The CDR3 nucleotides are TGTGCCAGCTCACCAGGGACTAGCGGCCACAATGAGCAGTTCTTC. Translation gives CASSPGTSGHNEQFF. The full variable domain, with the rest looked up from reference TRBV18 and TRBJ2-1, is NAGVMQNPRHLVRRRGQEARLRCSPMKGHSHVYWYRQLPEEGLKFMVYLQKENIIDESGMPKERFSAEFPKEGPSILRIQQVVRGDSAAYFCASSPGTSGHNEQFFGPGTRLTVL.

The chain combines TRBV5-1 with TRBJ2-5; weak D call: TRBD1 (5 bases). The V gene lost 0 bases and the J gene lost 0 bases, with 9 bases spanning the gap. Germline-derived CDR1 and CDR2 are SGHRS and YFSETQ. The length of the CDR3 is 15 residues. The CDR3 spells CASSLGQGHQETQYF. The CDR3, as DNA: TGCGCCAGCAGCTTGGGGCAGGGTCACCAAGAGACCCAGTACTTC.

CDR3 in amino acids: CSVEDKGGQPQHF. The CDR3 DNA follows: TGCAGCGTGGAGGATAAAGGGGGCCAGCCCCAGCATTTT. The V call is TRBV29-1, the J call TRBJ1-5, with 7 bases identical to TRBD1. CDR3 length equals 13 residues. J was trimmed by 7 bases and V by 6 bases; bases with no gene match: 9. CDR1 is SQVTM and CDR2 is ANQGSEA in the germline V gene.